This T cell receptor beta chain was recovered during a study of T-cell memory formation after mild COVID-19. TCRdb itself ran the 5' RACE reads through MiXCR, one entry per CDR3 protein. The data hold about 90,000 distinct CDR3 sequences, with 10% to 15% observed a single time. With 0 bases removed from V and 2 bases from J, the gap between germline ends came to 11 bases. Germline-derived CDR1 and CDR2 are SGHRS and YFSETQ. The CDR3 totals 15 residues. This chain links TRBV5-1 with TRBJ1-2; D not resolved. The sequenced material came from PBMCs or a T cell subset sorted from them (not recorded which). The receptor was isolated from an adult woman who had mild COVID-19 (a few samples of this study predate the infection). Cell type and time point are not known. The CDR3 sequence: CASSLEGQANYGYTF. The CDR3 DNA is TGCGCCAGCAGCTTGGAAGGCCAGGCAAACTATGGCTACACCTTC.